These 20 T cell receptor beta chains were all obtained from the same sample, sequenced in a study of long-term antiretroviral therapy in people with HIV. Sequencing used immunoSEQ v3.0 at survey level. Libraries were prepared by immunoSEQ multiplex PCR; TCRdb keeps only in-frame clonotypes and omits some of them. Seen here are around 29,000 clones, over 90% observed once, and the top ten hold roughly 8%. Sequencing was performed on unsorted PBMCs, taken 6.3 years after starting antiretroviral therapy. Source of these receptors: a man aged 30-40 years with HIV.

The chain couples TRBV30 to TRBJ1-6; the D gene is possibly TRBD1 (6 bases). Trimming removed 3 bases from V and 7 bases from J, with 16 bases in between. The CDR3 has 15 amino acids. The germline V gene has CDR1 GTSNPN and CDR2 SVGIG (reference sequence). CDR3 DNA sequence: TGTGCCTGGAGGCCCCGGGGGCCGCGAAATTCACCCCTCCACTTT. Translating gives CAWRPRGPRNSPLHF.

This chain joins TRBV7-8 and TRBJ1-5; the D gene is possibly TRBD1 (5 bases). CDR1 SGHVS and CDR2 FQNEAQ come from the germline V gene. V lost 1 base and J 2 bases, leaving 9 bases between the germline ends. The CDR3 has 15 amino acids. The CDR3 here is CASSLEGTGNQPQHF. The CDR3 DNA reads as TGTGCCAGCAGCTTAGAAGGGACCGGCAATCAGCCCCAGCATTTT.

V is TRBV12-5 and J is TRBJ1-2; 7 nucleotides align to TRBD1. Germline V gives CDR1 LGHNT, CDR2 FRNRAP. J gave up 2 bases and V 6 bases, and 3 bases lay outside the gene matches. The CDR3 is made up of 13 amino acids. CDR3 sequence: CASGPGQNYGYTF. Written as DNA, the CDR3 is TGTGCTAGTGGACCGGGACAGAACTATGGCTACACCTTC.

The V call is TRBV7-3, the J call TRBJ2-7; D gene ambiguous. This CDR3 is 12 amino acids long. V was shortened by 3 bases and J by 7 bases, with 10 bases between the two germline ends. Looked up from germline, CDR1 is SGHTA and CDR2 is FQGTGA. In DNA, the CDR3 is TGTGCCAGCAGCTTCTGGGGTGGTGAGCAGTACTTC. This sequence encodes CASSFWGGEQYF. The full variable domain, completed using reference TRBV7-3 and TRBJ2-7, is GAGVSQTPSNKVTEKGKYVELRCDPISGHTALYWYRQSLGQGPEFLIYFQGTGAADDSGLPNDRFFAVRPEGSVSTLKIQRTERGDSAVYLCASSFWGGEQYFGPGTRLTVT.

J is TRBJ2-5 and V is TRBV18; D is ambiguous. Germline V gene data show CDR1 as KGHSH and CDR2 as LQKENI. The CDR3 has 13 amino acids. V was shortened by 1 base and J by 3 bases, with 6 bases between the two germline ends. The CDR3 sequence: CASSPRLEETQYF. CDR3 nucleotide sequence: TGTGCCAGCTCACCACGACTGGAAGAGACCCAGTACTTC.

This sequence joins TRBV7-9 and TRBJ2-1; D is undetermined. Per the germline V gene, CDR1 is SEHNR and CDR2 is FQNEAQ (reference sequence). CDR3 size: 13 residues. Trimming removed 2 bases at V and 5 bases at J, with 7 bases between. CDR3 bases: TGTGCCAGCAGCTTAAAACCAAACAATGAGCAGTTCTTC. This codes for CASSLKPNNEQFF.

This chain uses TRBV5-4 with TRBJ1-1; 11 bases match TRBD1. The trim removed 6 bases at V and 6 bases at J, leaving 10 bases unmatched. Germline lookup yields CDR1 SGHNT and CDR2 YYREEE (reference sequence). The CDR3 has 15 amino acids. The CDR3: CASTLGTGGIAEAFF. The CDR3 DNA reads TGTGCCAGCACCCTCGGGACAGGGGGAATCGCTGAAGCTTTCTTT.

The V gene is TRBV25-1, the J gene TRBJ2-1; no firm D call. This CDR3 contains 14 residues. Germline loops: CDR1 MGHDK, CDR2 SYGVNS. Between the trimmed V and J ends, which lost 3 bases and 0 bases, there was a span of 6 bases. The DNA of the CDR3 is TGTGCCAGCAGTGAGGGCTCCTCCTACAATGAGCAGTTCTTC. It yields the protein CASSEGSSYNEQFF.

The rearrangement links TRBV28 to TRBJ2-7; D unresolved. The length of the CDR3 is 13 residues. Trimming removed 3 bases from V and 4 bases from J, with 10 bases in between. Germline V gene sequence: CDR1 MDHEN, CDR2 SYDVKM. CDR3 residues: CASSFGIGYEQYF. CDR3 sequence (DNA): TGTGCCAGCAGTTTCGGCATTGGATACGAGCAGTACTTC.

V is TRBV28 and J is TRBJ2-7; a weak D match, TRBD2 (5 bases). Germline CDR1 MDHEN, CDR2 SYDVKM. With 1 base removed from V and 3 bases from J, the gap between germline ends came to 10 bases. This CDR3 contains 14 residues. The CDR3 DNA follows: TGTGCCAGCAGTTTATTGGTCGGGGTCTACGAGCAGTACTTC. Its translation is CASSLLVGVYEQYF.

The chain combines TRBV6-1 with TRBJ2-3; 11 bases line up with TRBD2. This CDR3 region has 15 residues. J was trimmed by 9 bases and V by 3 bases; bases with no gene match: 8. The V gene's germline CDR1 is MNHNS and CDR2 SASEGT. The CDR3: CASSEDSGGAGTQYF. In nucleotides, the CDR3 is TGTGCCAGCAGTGAGGATAGCGGGGGGGCCGGAACGCAGTATTTT.

This clone was found once. The J gene is TRBJ2-2, the V gene TRBV7-9; 11 nucleotides line up with TRBD2. J gave up 7 bases and V 5 bases, and 6 bases lay outside the gene matches. CDR3 length: 15 amino acids. Germline V lookup: CDR1 SEHNR, CDR2 FQNEAQ (reference sequence). The CDR3 sequence: CASSLTSGGNGELFF. Here the CDR3 DNA reads TGTGCCAGCAGCCTAACTAGCGGGGGTAACGGGGAGCTGTTTTTT.

This clone is a singleton in its sample. V and J are TRBV5-6 and TRBJ2-2, with 15 nucleotides matching TRBD2. V trimming: 0 bases; J trimming: 3 bases; junction bases outside the gene matches: 6. CDR1 is SGHDT and CDR2 is YYEEEE in the germline V gene. The CDR3 has 19 residues. The CDR3 loop reads CASSLAGLAGGPDTGELFF. CDR3 coding DNA: TGTGCCAGCAGCTTGGCTGGACTAGCGGGAGGGCCGGACACCGGGGAGCTGTTTTTT.

The genes are TRBV7-9 and TRBJ2-3, with TRBD2 matching over 14 bases. The V segment lost 0 bases and the J segment 5 bases; nucleotides outside the gene matches: 10. The germline V gene has CDR1 SEHNR and CDR2 FQNEAQ (reference sequence). This CDR3 spans 19 amino acids. Here the CDR3 DNA reads TGTGCCAGCAGCTTAGCCCGCTGGACTAGCGGGAGGAAGGTAGATACGCAGTATTTT. This gives the protein CASSLARWTSGRKVDTQYF.

This chain uses TRBV19 with TRBJ1-1; tentative D call: TRBD1 (5 bases). V was shortened by 1 base and J by 0 bases, with 6 bases between the two germline ends. This CDR3 spans 14 amino acids. The V gene's germline CDR1 is LNHDA and CDR2 SQIVND (reference sequence). CDR3 sequence reads: CASSIVGLNTEAFF. The CDR3 DNA follows: TGTGCCAGTAGTATAGTGGGGCTGAACACTGAAGCTTTCTTT.

The chain uses TRBV6-6 and TRBJ2-7, with 7 bases lining up with TRBD1. The ends lost 8 bases at V and 13 bases at J; junction bases unmatched: 14. CDR3 size: 12 residues. The germline gives CDR1 MNHNY, CDR2 SVGAGI (reference sequence). CDR3 residues: CASRIRDSLFYF. The CDR3 DNA reads TGTGCCAGCCGGATCCGGGACAGTCTTTTTTACTTC.

This chain links TRBV6-4 with TRBJ2-1; 13 nucleotides agree with TRBD2. The CDR3 length is 15 residues. Germline assignment: CDR1 MRHNA and CDR2 SNTAGT. V dropped 2 bases and J dropped 7; count of bases not matched to a gene: 2. The CDR3 region is CASSDQGLAGNEQFF. DNA for the CDR3: TGTGCCAGCAGTGACCAGGGACTAGCGGGAAATGAGCAGTTCTTC.

The chain recombines TRBV27 with TRBJ2-7; D not resolved. The CDR3 length is 15 residues. V lost 2 bases and J 0 bases, leaving 11 bases between the germline ends. Germline V gives CDR1 MNHEY, CDR2 SMNVEV (reference sequence). The CDR3 nucleotides read TGTGCCAGCAGTTTAAACAGTGCCCTCTCCTACGAGCAGTACTTC. Translated, it gives CASSLNSALSYEQYF.

V and J are TRBV2 and TRBJ1-4; 9 bases align to TRBD1. This CDR3 is 16 amino acids long. V lost 6 bases to trimming and J lost 2 bases; unmatched junction nucleotides: 7. Germline V gene data show CDR1 as SNHLY and CDR2 as FYNNEI. CDR3 sequence (DNA): TGTGCCAGCAGGAGAGACAGGGGGGCGACTAATGAAAAACTGTTTTTT. This translates into CASRRDRGATNEKLFF.

V and J are TRBV10-1 and TRBJ2-7; D perhaps matches TRBD2 (5 bases). Per the germline V gene, CDR1 is WNHNN and CDR2 is SYGVQD (reference sequence). The CDR3 has 19 residues. V was cut by 0 bases and J by 3 bases, with 24 bases left in between. The CDR3: CASSESFKEEAEGFYEQYF. CDR3 in DNA: TGCGCCAGCAGTGAGTCGTTTAAAGAGGAGGCAGAGGGATTCTACGAGCAGTACTTC.